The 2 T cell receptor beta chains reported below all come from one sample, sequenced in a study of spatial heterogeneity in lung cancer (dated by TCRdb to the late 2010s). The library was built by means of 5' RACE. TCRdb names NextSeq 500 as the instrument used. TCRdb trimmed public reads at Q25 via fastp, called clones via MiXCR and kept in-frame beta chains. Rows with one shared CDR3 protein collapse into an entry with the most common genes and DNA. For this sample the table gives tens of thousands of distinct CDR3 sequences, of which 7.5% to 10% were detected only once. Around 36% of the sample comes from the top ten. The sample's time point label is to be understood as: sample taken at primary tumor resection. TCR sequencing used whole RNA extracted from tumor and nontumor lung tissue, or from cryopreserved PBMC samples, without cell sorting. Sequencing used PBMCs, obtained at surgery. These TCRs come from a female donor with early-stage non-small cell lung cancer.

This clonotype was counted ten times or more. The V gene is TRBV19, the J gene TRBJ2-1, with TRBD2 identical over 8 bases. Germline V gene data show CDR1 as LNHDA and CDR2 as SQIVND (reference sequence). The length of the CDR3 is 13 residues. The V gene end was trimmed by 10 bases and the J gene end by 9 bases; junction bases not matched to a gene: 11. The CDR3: CATSGSLSFEQFF. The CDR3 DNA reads TGTGCCACAAGCGGGAGTTTAAGTTTTGAGCAGTTCTTC.

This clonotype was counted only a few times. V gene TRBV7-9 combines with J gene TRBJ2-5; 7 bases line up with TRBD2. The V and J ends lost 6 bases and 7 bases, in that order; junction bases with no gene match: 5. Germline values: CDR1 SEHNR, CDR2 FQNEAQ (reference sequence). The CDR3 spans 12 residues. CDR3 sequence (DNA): TGTGCCAGCAGAACTAGCGTGGCGACCCAGTACTTC. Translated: CASRTSVATQYF.